This T cell receptor beta chain stems from a study of T cell repertoires in cytomegalovirus infection. Study overall: Selection of CMV epitopes for the study included recently identified HLA-C-restricted and well-studied HLA-B-restricted ones. Public TCR beta signatures indicated both CMV infection and matching HLA type. Whole-study results and caveats: Clonotype analysis showed dominance of the ex vivo response by HLA-C-restricted CMV-specific TCR beta clonotypes. Cumulated frequencies of public TCR beta families served to identify carriers of CMV plus the relevant HLA.

Note on this clonotype: The antigen remains unidentified.

The CDR3 is 15 amino acids. Germline assignment: CDR1 MDHEN and CDR2 SYDVKM. Trimming removed 5 bases from V and 6 bases from J; junction bases left unmatched: 11. MiXCR was run by TCRdb on the reads, yielding one entry per CDR3 protein. The sample yields 640,000 or so distinct CDR3 sequences, around 32% seen once. The source was cultured PBMCs, collected from culture after CMV antigen stimulation. V is TRBV28 and J is TRBJ1-1, with TRBD1 identical over 8 bases. The TCR originated in a human donor in good health (CMV status not recorded). Some clones in this sample may be carry-over from other donors' samples. CDR3 nucleotide sequence: TGTGCCAGCAGTATCTCAGGGGGCGGTTGGGCTGAAGCTTTCTTT. It translates to CASSISGGGWAEAFF.